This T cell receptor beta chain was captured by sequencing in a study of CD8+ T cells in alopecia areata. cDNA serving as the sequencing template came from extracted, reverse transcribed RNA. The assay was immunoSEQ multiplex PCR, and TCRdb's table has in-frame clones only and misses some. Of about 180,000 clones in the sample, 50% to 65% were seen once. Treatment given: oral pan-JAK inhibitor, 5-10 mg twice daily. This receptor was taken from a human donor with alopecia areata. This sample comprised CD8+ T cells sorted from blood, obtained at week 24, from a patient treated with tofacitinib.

The CDR3 region is CASSLGAGGNEQFF. CDR3 nucleotide sequence: TGTGCCAGCAGCCTGGGGGCAGGCGGCAATGAGCAGTTCTTC. The chain employs TRBV7-3 and TRBJ2-1; tentative D call: TRBD1 (6 bases). The CDR3 extends over 14 amino acids. Germline V gives CDR1 SGHTA, CDR2 FQGTGA. V was clipped by 5 bases and J by 6 bases, with 14 bases between them.